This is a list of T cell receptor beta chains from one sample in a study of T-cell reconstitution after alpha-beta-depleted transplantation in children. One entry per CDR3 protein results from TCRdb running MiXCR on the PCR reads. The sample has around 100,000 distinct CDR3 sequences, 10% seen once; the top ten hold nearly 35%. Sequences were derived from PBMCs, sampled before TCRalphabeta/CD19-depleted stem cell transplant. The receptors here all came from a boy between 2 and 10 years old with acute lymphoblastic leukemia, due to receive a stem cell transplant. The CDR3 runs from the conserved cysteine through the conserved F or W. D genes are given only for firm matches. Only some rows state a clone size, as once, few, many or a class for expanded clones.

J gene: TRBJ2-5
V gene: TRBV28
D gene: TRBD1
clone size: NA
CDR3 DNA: TGTGCCAGCTGCTTTCGGGGACAGGGGGCGCGAGAGACCCAGTACTTC
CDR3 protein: CASCFRGQGARETQYF

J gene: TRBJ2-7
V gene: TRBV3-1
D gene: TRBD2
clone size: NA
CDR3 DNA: TGTGCCAGCAGCCTCCCTTTAGGAACTAGCGGATACTACGAGCAGTACTTC
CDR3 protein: CASSLPLGTSGYYEQYF

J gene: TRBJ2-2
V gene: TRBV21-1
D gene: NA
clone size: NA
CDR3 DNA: TGTGCCAGCAGCACCAGGGAGACCGGGGAGCTGTTTTTT
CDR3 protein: CASSTRETGELFF

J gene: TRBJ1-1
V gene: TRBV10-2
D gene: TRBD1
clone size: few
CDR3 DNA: TGCGCCAGCAGTGACAGGGCTCGGGGGGACAGGAACACTGAAGCTTTCTTT
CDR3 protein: CASSDRARGDRNTEAFF

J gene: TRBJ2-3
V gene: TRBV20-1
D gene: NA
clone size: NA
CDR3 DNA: TGCAGTGCTAGAGATTTCCGGGGCGACATCCCCACAGATACGCAGTATTTT
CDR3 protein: CSARDFRGDIPTDTQYF

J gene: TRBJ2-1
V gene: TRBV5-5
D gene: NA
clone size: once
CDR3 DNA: TGTGCCAGCAGCTTGGGACACATCGGCTCCTACAATGAGCAGTTCTTC
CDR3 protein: CASSLGHIGSYNEQFF

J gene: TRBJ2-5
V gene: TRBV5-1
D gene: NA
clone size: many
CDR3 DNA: TGCGCCAGCAGCGCGTCACGCGGACAGCTTCAAGAGACCCAGTACTTC
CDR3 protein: CASSASRGQLQETQYF

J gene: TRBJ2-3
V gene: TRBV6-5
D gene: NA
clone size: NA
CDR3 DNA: TGTGCCACAACGGAGGGGCGGGATAAGACAGATACGCAGTATTTT
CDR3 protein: CATTEGRDKTDTQYF

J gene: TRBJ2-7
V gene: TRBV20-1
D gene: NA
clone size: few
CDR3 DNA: TGCAGTGCTAGACCTGGACAGCACGAGCAGTACTTC
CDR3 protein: CSARPGQHEQYF

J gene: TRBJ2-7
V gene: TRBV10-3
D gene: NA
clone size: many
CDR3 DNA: TGTGCCATCGCCCCCAATTCGGCGGGACCCTACGAGCAGTACTTC
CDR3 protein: CAIAPNSAGPYEQYF

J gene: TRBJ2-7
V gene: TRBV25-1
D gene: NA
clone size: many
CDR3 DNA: TGTGCCAGCAGTGAATCACGGTCAGAGCAGTACTTC
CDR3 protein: CASSESRSEQYF

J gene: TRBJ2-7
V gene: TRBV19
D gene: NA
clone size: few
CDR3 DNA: TGTGCCAGCCGCGAGGAGGGGCTCACCGAGCAGTACTTC
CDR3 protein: CASREEGLTEQYF

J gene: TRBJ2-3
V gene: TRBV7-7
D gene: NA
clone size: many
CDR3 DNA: TGTGCCAGCAGCTCCGACTGGACCAATACGCAGTATTTT
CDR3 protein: CASSSDWTNTQYF

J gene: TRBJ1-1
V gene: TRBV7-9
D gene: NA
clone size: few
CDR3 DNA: TGTGCCAGCAGCCCCCGGTCAGGTGAAGCTTTCTTT
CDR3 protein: CASSPRSGEAFF

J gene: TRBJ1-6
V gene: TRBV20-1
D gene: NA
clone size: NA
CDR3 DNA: TGCAGTGCTAGAGATCCGCTGCCTCATGATCATAATTCACCCCTCCACTTT
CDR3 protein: CSARDPLPHDHNSPLHF

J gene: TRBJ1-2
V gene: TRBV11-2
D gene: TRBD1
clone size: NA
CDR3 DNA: TGTGCCAGCAGCATATCAGGGGGCGGCTACTATGGCTACACCTTC
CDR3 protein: CASSISGGGYYGYTF

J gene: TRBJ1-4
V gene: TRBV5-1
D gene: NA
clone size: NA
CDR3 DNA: TGCGCCAGCAGCCTCGGGGGGCTAGGGGATGAAAAACTGTTTTTT
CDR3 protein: CASSLGGLGDEKLFF

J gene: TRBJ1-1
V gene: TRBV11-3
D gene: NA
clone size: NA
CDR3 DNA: TGTGCCAGCAGCTTGAACAGCTTGAACACTGAAGCTTTCTTT
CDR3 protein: CASSLNSLNTEAFF

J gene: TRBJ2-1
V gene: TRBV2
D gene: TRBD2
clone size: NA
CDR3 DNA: TGTGCCAGCAGTGTCGGGAGGGGCTCCTACAATGAGCAGTTCTTC
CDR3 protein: CASSVGRGSYNEQFF

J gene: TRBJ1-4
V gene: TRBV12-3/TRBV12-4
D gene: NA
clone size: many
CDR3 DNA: TGTGCCAGCAGTTCCAGAGCAACTAATGAAAAACTGTTTTTT
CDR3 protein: CASSSRATNEKLFF

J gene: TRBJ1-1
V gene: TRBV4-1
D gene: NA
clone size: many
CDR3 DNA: TGCGCCAGCAGCCGGGTCGACACTGAAGCTTTCTTT
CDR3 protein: CASSRVDTEAFF

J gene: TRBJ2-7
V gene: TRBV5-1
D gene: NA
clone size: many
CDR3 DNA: TGCGCCAGCAGCTTTGGACAGAGCTACGAGCAGTACTTC
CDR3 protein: CASSFGQSYEQYF

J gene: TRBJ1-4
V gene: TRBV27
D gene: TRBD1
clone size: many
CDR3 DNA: TGTGCCAGCGGGACAGGTTTAACTAATGAAAAACTGTTTTTT
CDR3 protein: CASGTGLTNEKLFF

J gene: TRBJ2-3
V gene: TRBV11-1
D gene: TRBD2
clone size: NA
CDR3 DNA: TGTGCCAGCAGCGGCTCGGACCCGGGACTAGCGGGAGGAACAGATACGCAGTATTTT
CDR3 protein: CASSGSDPGLAGGTDTQYF

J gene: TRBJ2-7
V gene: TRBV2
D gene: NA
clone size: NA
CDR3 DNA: TGTGCCAGCTCATCGGGGGCGACCTACGAGCAGTACTTC
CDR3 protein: CASSSGATYEQYF

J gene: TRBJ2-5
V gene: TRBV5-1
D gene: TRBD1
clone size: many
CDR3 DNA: TGCGCCAGCAGCACTCGGACAGGCGTGATTGGGACCCAGTACTTC
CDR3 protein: CASSTRTGVIGTQYF

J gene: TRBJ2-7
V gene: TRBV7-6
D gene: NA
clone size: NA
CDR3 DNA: TGTGCCAGCAGCCCTAGGGGGATAGCGGCCACTTTTACCCACGAGCAGTACTTC
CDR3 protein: CASSPRGIAATFTHEQYF

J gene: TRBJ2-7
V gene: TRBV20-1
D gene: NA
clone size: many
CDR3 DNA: TGCAGTGCTCTGAGGGACCCCCCCTACGAGCAGTACTTC
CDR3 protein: CSALRDPPYEQYF

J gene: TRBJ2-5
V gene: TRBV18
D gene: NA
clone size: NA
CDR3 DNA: TGTGCCAGCTCACCAAGCAGGCAGGGGAAAGAGACCCAGTACTTC
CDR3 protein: CASSPSRQGKETQYF

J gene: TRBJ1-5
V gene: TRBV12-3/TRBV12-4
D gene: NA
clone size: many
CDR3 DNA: TGTGCCAGCAGTTTAAGGGTGAATCAGCCCCAGCATTTT
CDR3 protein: CASSLRVNQPQHF

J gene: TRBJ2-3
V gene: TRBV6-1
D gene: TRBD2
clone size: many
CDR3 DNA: TGTGCCAGCAGCTCGAGGACTAGCGGGAGTGCAGATACGCAGTATTTT
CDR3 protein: CASSSRTSGSADTQYF

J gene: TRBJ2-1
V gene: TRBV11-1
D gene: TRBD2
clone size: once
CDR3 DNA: TGTGCCAGCAGCTCGACAACCCGGGCTAGCGGGAGTATTAGCTCCTACAATGAGCAGTTCTTC
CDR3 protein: CASSSTTRASGSISSYNEQFF

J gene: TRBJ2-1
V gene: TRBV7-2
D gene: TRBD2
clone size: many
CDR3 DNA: TGTGCCAGCAGCTGGAGTTTGAGGACTAGCGGCCTTTTAGAGCAGTTCTTC
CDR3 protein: CASSWSLRTSGLLEQFF

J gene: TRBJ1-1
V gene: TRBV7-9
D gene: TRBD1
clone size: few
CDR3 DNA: TGTGCCAGCAGCGCTATACAGGGGAGAAACACTGAAGCTTTCTTT
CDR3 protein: CASSAIQGRNTEAFF

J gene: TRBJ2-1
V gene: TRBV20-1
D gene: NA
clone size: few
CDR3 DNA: TGCAGTGCTAGGGACCCTAGCGCCAATGAGCAGTTCTTC
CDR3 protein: CSARDPSANEQFF

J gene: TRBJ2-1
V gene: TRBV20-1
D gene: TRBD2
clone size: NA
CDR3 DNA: TGCAGTGCTCCGCTAGCGGGAGGGTCCTCTTACAATGAGCAGTTCTTC
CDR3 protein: CSAPLAGGSSYNEQFF

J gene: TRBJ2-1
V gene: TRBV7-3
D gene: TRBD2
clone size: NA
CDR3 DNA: TGTGCCAGCAGTCGGACTAGCCGCAATGAGCAGTTCTTC
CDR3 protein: CASSRTSRNEQFF

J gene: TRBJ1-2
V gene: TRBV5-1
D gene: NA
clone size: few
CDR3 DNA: TGCGCCAGCAGCACGACAGCTAACTATGGCTACACCTTC
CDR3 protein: CASSTTANYGYTF

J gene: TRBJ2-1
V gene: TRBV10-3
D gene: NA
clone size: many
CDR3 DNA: TGTGCCATCACCAGGACAGTTTACAATGAGCAGTTCTTC
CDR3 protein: CAITRTVYNEQFF

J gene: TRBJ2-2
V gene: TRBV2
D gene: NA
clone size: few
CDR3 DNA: TGTGCCAGCAGGGAATTTAGCGCAAACACCGGGGAGCTGTTTTTT
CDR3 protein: CASREFSANTGELFF

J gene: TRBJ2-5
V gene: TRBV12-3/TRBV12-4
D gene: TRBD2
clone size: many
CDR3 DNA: TGTGCCAGCAGTTTTGAAGGGACTAGCGGGATCCAAGAGACCCAGTACTTC
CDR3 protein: CASSFEGTSGIQETQYF

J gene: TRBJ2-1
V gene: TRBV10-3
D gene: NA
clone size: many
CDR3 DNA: TGTGCCATCAGCCAGGGCAATGAGCAGTTCTTC
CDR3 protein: CAISQGNEQFF

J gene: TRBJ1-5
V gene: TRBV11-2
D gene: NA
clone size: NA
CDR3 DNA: TGTGCCAGCAGCGAAGGACAGAGTATCAATCAGCCCCAGCATTTT
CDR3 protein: CASSEGQSINQPQHF

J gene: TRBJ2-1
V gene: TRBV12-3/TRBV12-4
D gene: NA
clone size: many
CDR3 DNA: TGTGCCAGCAGTTTACGGGGTGGAGGGGACAATGAGCAGTTCTTC
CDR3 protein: CASSLRGGGDNEQFF

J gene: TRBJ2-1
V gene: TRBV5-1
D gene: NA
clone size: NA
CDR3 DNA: TGCGCCAGCAGCTCCCCCCCGAATGAGCAGTTCTTC
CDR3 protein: CASSSPPNEQFF

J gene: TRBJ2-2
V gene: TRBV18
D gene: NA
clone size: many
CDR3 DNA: TGTGCCAGCTCACCACTACTCCGAGGGAACACCGGGGAGCTGTTTTTT
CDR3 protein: CASSPLLRGNTGELFF

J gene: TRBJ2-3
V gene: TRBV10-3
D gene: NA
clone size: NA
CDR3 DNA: TGTGCCATCAGTGAGTCGAAGTCTTTCACAGATACGCAGTATTTT
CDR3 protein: CAISESKSFTDTQYF

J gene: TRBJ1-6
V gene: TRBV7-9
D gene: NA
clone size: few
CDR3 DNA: TGTGCCAGCAGCTCCCCCGCCAGGCCGTATAATTCACCCCTCCACTTT
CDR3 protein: CASSSPARPYNSPLHF

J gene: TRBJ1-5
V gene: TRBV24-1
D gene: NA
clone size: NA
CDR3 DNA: TGTGCCACCAGTGATCCCACCAGGGGAAACAATCAGCCCCAGCATTTT
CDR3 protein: CATSDPTRGNNQPQHF

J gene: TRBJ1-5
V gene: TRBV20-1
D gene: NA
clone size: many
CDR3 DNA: TGCAGTGCGCGGGGGGGCGGTCAGCCCCAGCATTTT
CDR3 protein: CSARGGGQPQHF

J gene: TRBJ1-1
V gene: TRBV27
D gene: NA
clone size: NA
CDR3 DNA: TGTGCCAGCAGGGGACGTTTGAACACTGAAGCTTTCTTT
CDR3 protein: CASRGRLNTEAFF

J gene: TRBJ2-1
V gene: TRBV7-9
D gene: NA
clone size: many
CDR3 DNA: TGTGCCAGCAGCTTAGCGCAGGGGTCCTACAATGAGCAGTTCTTC
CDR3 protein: CASSLAQGSYNEQFF

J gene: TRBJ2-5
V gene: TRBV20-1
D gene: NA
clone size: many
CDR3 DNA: TGCAGTGCTACTGGGAACCACAGGGACCAAGAGACCCAGTACTTC
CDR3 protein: CSATGNHRDQETQYF

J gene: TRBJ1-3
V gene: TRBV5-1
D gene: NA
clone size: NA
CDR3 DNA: TGCGCCAGCAGCTTGTTGGGGGACTCTGGAAACACCATATATTTT
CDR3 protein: CASSLLGDSGNTIYF

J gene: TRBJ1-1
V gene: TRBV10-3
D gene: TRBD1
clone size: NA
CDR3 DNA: TGTGCCACCCGGACAGGTTTGAGCACTGAAGCTTTCTTT
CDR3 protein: CATRTGLSTEAFF

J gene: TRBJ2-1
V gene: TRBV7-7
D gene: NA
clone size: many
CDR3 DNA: TGTGCCAGCAGCTTAAACCCGGTTGCCTACAATGAGCAGTTCTTC
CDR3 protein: CASSLNPVAYNEQFF

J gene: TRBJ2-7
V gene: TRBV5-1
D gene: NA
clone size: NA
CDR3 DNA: TGCGCCAGCAGCTTCTCGGGAGCTTCCTACGAGCAGTACTTC
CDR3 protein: CASSFSGASYEQYF

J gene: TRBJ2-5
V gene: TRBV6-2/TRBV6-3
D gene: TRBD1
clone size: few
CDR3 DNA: TGTGCCAGCATTGACAGGGTAGAGACCCAGTACTTC
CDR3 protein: CASIDRVETQYF